This passage covers 29 T cell receptor beta chains from one sample sequenced in a study of yellow fever vaccine responses in identical twins. TCRdb re-called the RT-PCR reads with MiXCR, one entry per CDR3 protein. The data contain roughly 18,000 distinct CDR3 sequences, 60% to 70% of them singletons. The material was T cells from blood (PBMCs), unsorted or a sorted subset (not recorded which), obtained before or after yellow fever vaccination (not recorded which). The receptors come from a woman aged 18-29 years who received the yellow fever vaccine.

The chain carries TRBV23-1 and TRBJ2-1; D is tentatively TRBD1 or TRBD2 (6 bases each). TRBV23-1 is recorded as an ORF, its role being uncertain. CDR3 length equals 14 residues. Trimming left V 5 bases short and J 4 bases short, with 12 bases between. The DNA of the CDR3 is TGCGCCAGCAGTAAGGGGGGACGGTACAATGAGCAGTTCTTC. Protein: CASSKGGRYNEQFF.

Sample share makes this clonotype medium-sized. The chain has TRBV18 and TRBJ2-3; D possibly corresponds to TRBD1 (5 bases). The CDR3 totals 13 residues. Germline V gene lookup returns CDR1 KGHSH and CDR2 LQKENI. V lost 3 bases, J lost 5 bases, and 9 bases lay in between. The CDR3 loop is CASSPDKGDTQYF. The CDR3 DNA follows: TGTGCCAGCTCACCGGACAAAGGAGATACGCAGTATTTT.

The chain links TRBV20-1 to TRBJ2-1, with TRBD1 matching over 11 bases. The CDR3 extends over 13 amino acids. CDR1 is DFQATT, CDR2 SNEGSKA, per germline (reference sequence). The V and J ends lost 7 bases and 7 bases, in that order; junction bases with no gene match: 6. CDR3 sequence reads: CSVPGQGGNEQFF. CDR3 bases: TGCAGTGTACCGGGACAGGGGGGGAATGAGCAGTTCTTC.

This chain uses TRBV18 with TRBJ1-4, with D unresolved. Per the germline V gene, CDR1 is KGHSH and CDR2 is LQKENI. V gave up 3 bases and J gave up 0 bases, with 5 bases separating them. This CDR3 is 14 amino acids long. Written as DNA, the CDR3 is TGTGCCAGCTCACCCAGCGCAACTAATGAAAAACTGTTTTTT. It is translated as CASSPSATNEKLFF.

This clonotype was seen only a few times. The junction departs from germline at one end; a sequencing error may be responsible. V gene TRBV18 combines with J gene TRBJ1-1; D is uncertain. The CDR3 is made up of 13 amino acids. Germline values: CDR1 KGHSH, CDR2 LQKENI. In DNA, the CDR3 is TGTGCCAGCTCACCCGTTGGGAACACAGAAGCTTTCTTT. Amino acid sequence: CASSPVGNTEAFF.

The V call is TRBV3-1, the J call TRBJ2-2, with 7 bases matching TRBD2. Germline V CDR1 and CDR2: LGHDT, YNNKEL (reference sequence). Trimming took 4 bases from V and 5 from J; bases not matched to a gene: 10. The CDR3 is 16 amino acids. The DNA of the CDR3 is TGTGCCAGCAGCCCGGCGGGGGTCAGCGCAACCGGGGAGCTGTTTTTT. Encoded protein: CASSPAGVSATGELFF.

The genes are TRBV18 and TRBJ2-4, with a weak D call TRBD1 (6 bases). Germline CDR1 is KGHSH and CDR2 is LQKENI. Trimming took off 1 base at V and 5 bases at J, with 9 bases between the two ends. The CDR3 covers 14 residues. CDR3 residues: CASSPQGVENIQYF. The CDR3 coding sequence is TGTGCCAGCTCACCACAGGGGGTTGAAAACATTCAGTACTTC.

This chain uses TRBV6-5 with TRBJ1-2, with no clear D. V lost 2 bases to trimming and J lost 6 bases, with 19 bases between them. The CDR3 consists of 16 residues. Germline CDR1 MNHEY, CDR2 SVGAGI. CDR3 region: CASSYDSPQTAHGYTF. DNA for the CDR3: TGTGCCAGCAGTTACGACTCACCCCAGACTGCGCATGGCTACACCTTC.

This clonotype has only a few counts. The chain uses TRBV28 and TRBJ2-2; perhaps D is TRBD1 or TRBD2 (5 bases each). Trimming removed 7 bases from V and 0 bases from J, with 9 bases in between. In germline, CDR1 is MDHEN, CDR2 SYDVKM. The CDR3 length is 14 residues. The CDR3 protein is CASTWGTNTGELFF. The CDR3 bases are TGTGCCAGCACCTGGGGGACGAACACCGGGGAGCTGTTTTTT.

The CDR3 nucleotides are TGTGCCAGCCGTAGGGACCATAATGAAAAACTGTTTTTT. Translated, it gives CASRRDHNEKLFF. V gene TRBV12-3 or TRBV12-4 combines with J gene TRBJ1-4, with TRBD1 as a possible D gene (5 bases). The CDR3 has 13 residues. V was shortened by 8 bases and J by 4 bases, with 11 bases between the two germline ends.

The chain joins TRBV20-1 to TRBJ2-7, with D unresolved. This CDR3 has 12 amino acids. Germline values: CDR1 DFQATT, CDR2 SNEGSKA (reference sequence). Trimming removed 0 bases from V and 3 bases from J, with 6 bases in between. DNA of the CDR3: TGCAGTGCTAGAGATGAAAACTACGAGCAGTACTTC. This gives the protein CSARDENYEQYF.

This chain links TRBV19 with TRBJ2-1; 8 bases fit TRBD1. The length of the CDR3 is 16 residues. Germline CDR1 and CDR2: LNHDA and SQIVND (reference sequence). Trimming cost V 4 bases and J 0 bases; bases outside gene matches: 5. The CDR3 loop reads CASSKGQDPSYNEQFF. CDR3 coding DNA: TGTGCCAGTAGTAAGGGACAGGACCCCTCCTACAATGAGCAGTTCTTC.

This clonotype appeared a few times. This chain joins TRBV25-1 and TRBJ2-3, with D perhaps TRBD1 (5 bases). CDR1 and CDR2 from the germline V gene are MGHDK and SYGVNS. The CDR3 is 14 amino acids. Trimming stripped 2 bases from V and 4 bases from J, with 10 bases between. CDR3 bases: TGTGCCAGCAGTGAAGGCCAGGGCCCAGATACGCAGTATTTT. It specifies CASSEGQGPDTQYF. The full variable domain, its missing parts supplied by reference TRBV25-1 and TRBJ2-3, is EADIYQTPRYLVIGTGKKITLECSQTMGHDKMYWYQQDPGMELHLIHYSYGVNSTEKGDLSSESTVSRIRTEHFPLTLESARPSHTSQYLCASSEGQGPDTQYFGPGTRLTVL.

Here the CDR3 DNA reads TGCAGTGCTAGACCTAGACAGGGCTCCTACGAGCAGTACTTC. It translates to CSARPRQGSYEQYF. The rearrangement links TRBV20-1 to TRBJ2-7; 7 nucleotides match TRBD1. V shed 2 bases, J shed 0 bases, and the junction held 4 bases outside the gene matches. This CDR3 contains 14 residues. Germline CDR1 reads DFQATT; CDR2 reads SNEGSKA (reference sequence).

J is TRBJ2-3 and V is TRBV7-3; no clear D gene. CDR1 is SGHTA and CDR2 is FQGTGA in the germline V gene. V lost 5 bases and J lost 2, with 5 bases in between. The length of the CDR3 is 12 residues. The CDR3 DNA reads TGTGCCAGCAGCCCCAACACAGATACGCAGTATTTT. This sequence encodes CASSPNTDTQYF.

The chain joins TRBV11-3 to TRBJ2-1; D is unresolved. The CDR3 is 13 amino acids. CDR1 and CDR2 (germline): SGHNT, YENEEA. V lost 3 bases to trimming and J lost 6 bases, with 9 bases between them. The CDR3 bases are TGTGCCAGCAGCTTGGAAACCTTCAATGAGCAGTTCTTC. This sequence encodes CASSLETFNEQFF.

Of note for this clonotype: One end of the junction varies from germline; a read error may be responsible. The chain employs TRBV7-2 and TRBJ1-2; tentatively, D is TRBD1 (6 bases). The CDR3 is made up of 12 amino acids. Germline loops: CDR1 SGHTA, CDR2 FQGNSA. CDR3: CVSGGGSYGYTF. CDR3 nucleotides: TGTGTCAGCGGGGGGGGCAGCTATGGCTACACCTTC.

The chain recombines TRBV7-8 with TRBJ1-5, with D tentatively TRBD1 (6 bases). The CDR3 covers 15 residues. V lost 1 base, J lost 4 bases, and 11 bases lay in between. From germline, CDR1 is SGHVS and CDR2 FQNEAQ. As DNA, the CDR3 is TGTGCCAGCAGCTTAGGACCTCAGGGGAATCAGCCCCAGCATTTT. It encodes CASSLGPQGNQPQHF. The whole variable domain, remainder taken from reference TRBV7-8 and TRBJ1-5, is GAGVSQSPRYKVAKRGQDVALRCDPISGHVSLFWYQQALGQGPEFLTYFQNEAQLDKSGLPSDRFFAERPEGSVSTLKIQRTQQEDSAVYLCASSLGPQGNQPQHFGDGTRLSIL.

The chain combines TRBV18 with TRBJ1-1, with 8 bases lining up with TRBD1. Germline V gene lookup returns CDR1 KGHSH and CDR2 LQKENI. The V gene end was trimmed by 5 bases and the J gene end by 1 base; junction bases not matched to a gene: 6. This CDR3 is 15 amino acids long. The CDR3 bases are TGTGCCAGCTCAACCACCGGGACAGGGAACACTGAAGCTTTCTTT. Translating gives CASSTTGTGNTEAFF.

For the CDR3, the DNA is TGTGCCAGCAGTGAACTGGGCGGAGAGACCCAGTACTTC. Amino acids: CASSELGGETQYF. The V call is TRBV2, the J call TRBJ2-5; D call uncertain. V gave up 2 bases and J gave up 4 bases, with 8 bases separating them. The CDR3 length is 13 residues. CDR1 is SNHLY and CDR2 is FYNNEI in the germline V gene. The full variable domain, rest sourced from reference TRBV2 and TRBJ2-5, is EPEVTQTPSHQVTQMGQEVILRCVPISNHLYFYWYRQILGQKVEFLVSFYNNEISEKSEIFDDQFSVERPDGSNFTLKIRSTKLEDSAMYFCASSELGGETQYFGPGTRLLVL.

This clonotype was observed a few times. The chain combines TRBV7-3 with TRBJ2-1, with unresolved D. Between the trimmed V and J ends, which lost 1 base and 7 bases, there was a span of 17 bases. There are 16 residues in the CDR3. Germline CDR1 is SGHTA and CDR2 is FQGTGA. The CDR3 reads CASSLNAPASQNEQFF. The CDR3 nucleotides read TGTGCCAGCAGCTTAAATGCCCCGGCCAGTCAAAATGAGCAGTTCTTC.

The V call is TRBV11-1, the J call TRBJ1-2, with 8 bases fitting TRBD1. This CDR3 comprises 13 residues. The J segment lost 8 bases and the V segment lost 5 bases, leaving 7 bases of the junction unmatched. Per germline, CDR1 SGHAT and CDR2 FQDESV (reference sequence). The CDR3: CASSPGQGRGYTF. The CDR3, as DNA: TGTGCCAGCAGCCCCGGACAGGGCCGCGGCTACACCTTC.

This sequence joins TRBV7-9 and TRBJ1-1, with unresolved D. Looked up from germline, CDR1 is SEHNR and CDR2 is FQNEAQ (reference sequence). V dropped 3 bases and J dropped 10 bases, with 15 bases sitting between them. The CDR3 loop spans 13 amino acids. CDR3 nucleotides: TGTGCCAGCAGCTTTACGGTGTACCGGGGAGCTTTCTTT. This codes for CASSFTVYRGAFF.

The chain is built from TRBV6-5 and TRBJ2-2; unclear D gene. This CDR3 is built from 15 residues. The germline gives CDR1 MNHEY, CDR2 SVGAGI. V was trimmed by 0 bases and J by 5 bases, leaving 10 bases between them. The CDR3 region has the DNA TGTGCCAGCAGTTACTCCAACGGTGGGACCGGGGAGCTGTTTTTT. Protein product: CASSYSNGGTGELFF.

The chain couples TRBV11-1 to TRBJ1-6, with D possibly being TRBD1 (6 bases). V lost 7 bases to trimming and J lost 7 bases, with 11 bases between them. CDR3 length: 13 residues. Germline V gene data show CDR1 as SGHAT and CDR2 as FQDESV (reference sequence). CDR3 DNA sequence: TGTGCCAGCACACAGGGTTACAATTCACCCCTCCACTTT. Amino acids: CASTQGYNSPLHF.

This clonotype was counted only a few times. The genes are TRBV11-3 and TRBJ2-1, with TRBD1 matching 11 bases. CDR3 length: 19 amino acids. Germline values: CDR1 SGHNT, CDR2 YENEEA. The J segment lost 0 bases and the V segment lost 5 bases, leaving 12 bases of the junction unmatched. CDR3 in amino acids: CASSTPDRGQVSSYNEQFF. The CDR3 DNA sequence: TGTGCCAGCAGCACACCGGACAGGGGGCAAGTCAGCTCCTACAATGAGCAGTTCTTC.

This clonotype was seen a handful of times. The chain combines TRBV23-1 with TRBJ2-7; D is unresolved. TRBV23-1 is flagged as an ORF with uncertain function. V was trimmed by 9 bases and J by 0 bases, leaving 15 bases between them. CDR3 size: 14 residues. The CDR3 sequence is CARDGPTSSYEQYV. CDR3 nucleotide sequence: TGCGCCAGGGATGGACCTACCAGCTCCTACGAGCAGTACGTC.

The chain employs TRBV19 and TRBJ1-5, with unresolved D. V gave up 3 bases and J gave up 3 bases, with 12 bases separating them. The CDR3 has 15 residues. Germline loops: CDR1 LNHDA, CDR2 SQIVND (reference sequence). CDR3 in DNA: TGTGCCAGTAGTATGGAGGGCAGCTACAATCAGCCCCAGCATTTT. Translating it yields CASSMEGSYNQPQHF.

The chain is built from TRBV7-3 and TRBJ2-1; 12 nucleotides match TRBD2. V lost 8 bases and J lost 8; bases outside the gene matches: 19. The CDR3 has 18 amino acids. In germline, CDR1 is SGHTA, CDR2 FQGTGA. The CDR3 DNA is TGTGCCAGCGCCGGGACTAGCGGGCTGAGGGGTAAACGCCATGAGCAGTTCTTC. This encodes CASAGTSGLRGKRHEQFF. Full variable domain (outside the CDR3, taken from reference TRBV7-3 and TRBJ2-1): GAGVSQTPSNKVTEKGKYVELRCDPISGHTALYWYRQSLGQGPEFLIYFQGTGAADDSGLPNDRFFAVRPEGSVSTLKIQRTERGDSAVYLCASAGTSGLRGKRHEQFFGPGTRLTVL.